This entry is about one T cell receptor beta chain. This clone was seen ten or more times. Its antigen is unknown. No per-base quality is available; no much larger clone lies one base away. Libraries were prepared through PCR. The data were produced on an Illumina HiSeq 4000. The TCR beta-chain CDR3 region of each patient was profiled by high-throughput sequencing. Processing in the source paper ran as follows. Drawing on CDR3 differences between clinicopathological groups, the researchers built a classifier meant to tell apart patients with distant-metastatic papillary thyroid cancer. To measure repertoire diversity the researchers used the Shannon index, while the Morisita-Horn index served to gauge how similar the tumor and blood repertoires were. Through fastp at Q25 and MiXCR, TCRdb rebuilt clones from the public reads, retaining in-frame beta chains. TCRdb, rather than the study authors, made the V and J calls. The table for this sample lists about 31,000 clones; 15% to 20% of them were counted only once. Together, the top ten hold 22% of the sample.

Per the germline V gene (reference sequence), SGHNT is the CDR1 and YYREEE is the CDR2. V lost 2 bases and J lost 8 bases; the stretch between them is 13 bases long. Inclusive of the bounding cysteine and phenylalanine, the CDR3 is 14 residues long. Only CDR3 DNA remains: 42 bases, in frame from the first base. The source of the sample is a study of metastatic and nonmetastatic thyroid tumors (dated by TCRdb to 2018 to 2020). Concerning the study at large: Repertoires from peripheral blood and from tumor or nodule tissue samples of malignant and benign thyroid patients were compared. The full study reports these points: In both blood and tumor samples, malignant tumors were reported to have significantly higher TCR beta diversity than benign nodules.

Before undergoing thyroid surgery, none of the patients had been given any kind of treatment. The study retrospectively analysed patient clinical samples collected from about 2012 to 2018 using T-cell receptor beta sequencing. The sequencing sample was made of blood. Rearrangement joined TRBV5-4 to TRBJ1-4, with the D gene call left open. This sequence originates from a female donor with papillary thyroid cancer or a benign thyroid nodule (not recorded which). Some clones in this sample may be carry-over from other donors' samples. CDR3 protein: CASSFEPQEEKLFF. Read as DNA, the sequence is TGTGCCAGCAGCTTTGAACCTCAGGAGGAAAAACTGTTTTTT.